The text below deals with one TCR beta chain. As yet, its antigen is unknown. Here immunoSEQ multiplex PCR was the method, and the copy in TCRdb shows in-frame clones only, minus some. The sample holds tens of thousands of clones; 84% are singletons and the top ten take roughly 1.1%. Germline V gene lookup returns CDR1 MNHEY and CDR2 SVGAGI. The junction had 4 bases not matched to a gene; V was cut back by 2 bases and J by 6 bases. The CDR3 has 16 amino acids. These data originate in a study of OX40 agonist ivuxolimab in advanced cancers. Study-level background: Patients received intravenous ivuxolimab every 2 weeks at 0.01 to 10 mg/kg. Checkpoint inhibitors had been given previously to roughly 40% of patients. General study findings and limits: In the 0.1-3.0 mg/kg groups, partial responders showed among the lowest expansion. Within 6 weeks, CD4+ and CD8+ blood T cells expanded clonally at 0.1 to 3.0 mg/kg.

Source: CD4+ or CD8+ T cells sorted from blood, taken in a trial of the OX40 agonist ivuxolimab. The clonotype comes from an adult with an advanced solid tumor such as melanoma, head and neck, liver or kidney cancer. The chain links TRBV6-5 to TRBJ2-2; 12 bases map to TRBD2. The CDR3 DNA reads as TGTGCCAGCAGTTACCTGACTAGCGGGAGACCCGGGGAGCTGTTTTTT. Residues: CASSYLTSGRPGELFF.